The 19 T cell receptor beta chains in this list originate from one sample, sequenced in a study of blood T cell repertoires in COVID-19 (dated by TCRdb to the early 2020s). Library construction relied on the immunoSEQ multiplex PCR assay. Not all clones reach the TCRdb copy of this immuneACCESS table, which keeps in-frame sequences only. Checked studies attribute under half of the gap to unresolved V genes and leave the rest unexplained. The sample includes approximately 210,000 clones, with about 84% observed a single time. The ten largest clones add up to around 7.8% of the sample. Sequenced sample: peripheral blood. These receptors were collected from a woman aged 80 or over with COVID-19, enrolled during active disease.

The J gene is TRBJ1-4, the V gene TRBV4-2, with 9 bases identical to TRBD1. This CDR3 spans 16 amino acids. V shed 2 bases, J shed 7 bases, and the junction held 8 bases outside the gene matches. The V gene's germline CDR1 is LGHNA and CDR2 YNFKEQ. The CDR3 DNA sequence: TGTGCCAGCAGCCAACACCCGGGACAGGGTAGTGAAAAACTGTTTTTT. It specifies CASSQHPGQGSEKLFF.

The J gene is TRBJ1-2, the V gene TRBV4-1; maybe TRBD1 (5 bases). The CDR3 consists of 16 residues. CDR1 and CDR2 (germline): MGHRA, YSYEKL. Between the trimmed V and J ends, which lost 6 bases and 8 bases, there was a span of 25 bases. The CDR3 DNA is TGCGCCAGCAGTCTCCCTTTTAGACAGATAAATCGAGGCTACACCTTC. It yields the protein CASSLPFRQINRGYTF.

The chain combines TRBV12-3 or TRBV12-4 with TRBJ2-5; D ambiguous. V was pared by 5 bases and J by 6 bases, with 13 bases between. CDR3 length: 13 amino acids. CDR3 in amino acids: CASSPGLIQTQYF. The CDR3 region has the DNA TGTGCCAGCAGTCCAGGCCTCATACAGACCCAGTACTTC.

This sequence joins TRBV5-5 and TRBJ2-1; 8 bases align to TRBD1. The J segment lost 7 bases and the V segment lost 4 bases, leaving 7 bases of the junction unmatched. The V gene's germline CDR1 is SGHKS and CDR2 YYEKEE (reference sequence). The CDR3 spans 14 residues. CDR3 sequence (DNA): TGTGCCAGCAGCGGACAGGGATTCTGGAATGAGCAGTTCTTC. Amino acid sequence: CASSGQGFWNEQFF.

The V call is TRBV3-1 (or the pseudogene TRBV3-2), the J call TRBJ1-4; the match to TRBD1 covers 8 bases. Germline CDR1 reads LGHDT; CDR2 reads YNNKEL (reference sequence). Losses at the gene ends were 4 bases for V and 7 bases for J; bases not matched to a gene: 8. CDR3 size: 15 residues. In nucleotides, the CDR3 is TGTGCCAGCAGCCTAGCACAGGGGGGCTCTGAAAAACTGTTTTTT. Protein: CASSLAQGGSEKLFF.

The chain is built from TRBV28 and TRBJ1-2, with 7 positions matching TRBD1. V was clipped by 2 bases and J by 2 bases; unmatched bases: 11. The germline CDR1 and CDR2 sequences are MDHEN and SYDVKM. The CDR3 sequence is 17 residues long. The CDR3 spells CASSLRAGGGVNYGYTF. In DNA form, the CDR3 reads TGTGCCAGCAGTTTAAGGGCAGGGGGTGGGGTGAACTATGGCTACACCTTC.

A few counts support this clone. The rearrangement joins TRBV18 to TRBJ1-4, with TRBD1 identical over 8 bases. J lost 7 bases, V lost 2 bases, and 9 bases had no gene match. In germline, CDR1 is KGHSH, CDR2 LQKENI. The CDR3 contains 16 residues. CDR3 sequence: CASSPEDRVFGEKLFF. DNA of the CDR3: TGTGCCAGCTCACCAGAGGACAGGGTTTTCGGTGAAAAACTGTTTTTT.

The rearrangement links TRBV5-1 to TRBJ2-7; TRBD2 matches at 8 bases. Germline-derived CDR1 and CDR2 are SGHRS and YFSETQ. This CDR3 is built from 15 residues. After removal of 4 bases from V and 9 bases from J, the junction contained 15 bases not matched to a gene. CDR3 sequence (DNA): TGCGCCAGCAGCCACTACTCTCGGGGGGGCGAAGGGCAGTACTTC. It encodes CASSHYSRGGEGQYF.

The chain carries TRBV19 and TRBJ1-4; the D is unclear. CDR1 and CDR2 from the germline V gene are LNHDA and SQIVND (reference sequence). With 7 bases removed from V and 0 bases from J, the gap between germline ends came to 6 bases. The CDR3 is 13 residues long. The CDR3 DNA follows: TGTGCCAGTACACAGCCAACTAATGAAAAACTGTTTTTT. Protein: CASTQPTNEKLFF. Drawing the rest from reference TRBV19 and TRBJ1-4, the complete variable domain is DGGITQSPKYLFRKEGQNVTLSCEQNLNHDAMYWYRQDPGQGLRLIYYSQIVNDFQKGDIAEGYSVSREKKESFPLTVTSAQKNPTAFYLCASTQPTNEKLFFGSGTQLSVL.

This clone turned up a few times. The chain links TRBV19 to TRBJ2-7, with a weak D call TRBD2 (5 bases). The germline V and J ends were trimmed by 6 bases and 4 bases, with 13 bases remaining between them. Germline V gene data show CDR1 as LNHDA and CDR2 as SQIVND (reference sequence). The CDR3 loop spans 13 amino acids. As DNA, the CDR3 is TGTGCCAGTAGCTCCTTCGGGGTTTACGAGCAGTACTTC. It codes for CASSSFGVYEQYF.

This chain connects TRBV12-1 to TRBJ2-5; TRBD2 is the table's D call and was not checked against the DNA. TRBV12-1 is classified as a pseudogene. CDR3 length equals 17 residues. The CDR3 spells CASSYCGLAGTEETQYF. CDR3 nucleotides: TGTGCCAGCAGCTACTGCGGACTAGCGGGAACTGAAGAGACCCAGTACTTC.

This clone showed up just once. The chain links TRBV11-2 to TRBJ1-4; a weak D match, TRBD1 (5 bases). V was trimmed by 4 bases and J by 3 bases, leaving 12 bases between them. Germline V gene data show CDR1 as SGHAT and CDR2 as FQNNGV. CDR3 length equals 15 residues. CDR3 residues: CASSSGGVPNEKLFF. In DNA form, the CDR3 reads TGTGCCAGCAGCTCTGGGGGGGTACCTAATGAAAAACTGTTTTTT.

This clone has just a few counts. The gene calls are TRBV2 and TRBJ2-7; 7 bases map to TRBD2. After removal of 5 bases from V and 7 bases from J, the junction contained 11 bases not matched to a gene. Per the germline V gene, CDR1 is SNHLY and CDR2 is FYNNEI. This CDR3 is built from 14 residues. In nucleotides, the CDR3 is TGTGCCAGCAGTACCGGGACTATTATAGTGGAGCAGTACTTC. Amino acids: CASSTGTIIVEQYF.

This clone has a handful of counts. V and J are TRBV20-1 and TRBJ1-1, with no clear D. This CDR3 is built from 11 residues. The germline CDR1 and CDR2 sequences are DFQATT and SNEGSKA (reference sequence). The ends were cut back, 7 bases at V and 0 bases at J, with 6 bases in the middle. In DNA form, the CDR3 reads TGCAGTGGTTCTATGAACACTGAAGCTTTCTTT. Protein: CSGSMNTEAFF.

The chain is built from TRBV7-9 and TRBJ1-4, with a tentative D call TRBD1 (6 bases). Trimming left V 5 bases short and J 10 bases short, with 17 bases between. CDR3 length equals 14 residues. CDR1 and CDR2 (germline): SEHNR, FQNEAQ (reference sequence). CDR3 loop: CASSPGGAGGKLFF. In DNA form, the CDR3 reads TGTGCCAGCAGCCCTGGGGGGGCCGGGGGAAAACTGTTTTTT.

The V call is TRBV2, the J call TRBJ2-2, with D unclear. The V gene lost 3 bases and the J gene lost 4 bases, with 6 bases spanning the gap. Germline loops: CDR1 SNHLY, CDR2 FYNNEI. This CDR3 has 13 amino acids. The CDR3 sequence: CASSESATGELFF. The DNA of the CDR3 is TGTGCCAGCAGTGAGAGCGCCACCGGGGAGCTGTTTTTT.

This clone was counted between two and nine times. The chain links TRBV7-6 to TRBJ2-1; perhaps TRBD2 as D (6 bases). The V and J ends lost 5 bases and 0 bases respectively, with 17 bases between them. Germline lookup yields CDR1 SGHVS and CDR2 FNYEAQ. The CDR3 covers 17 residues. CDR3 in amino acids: CASSPLSGLSSYNEQFF. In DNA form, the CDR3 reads TGTGCCAGCAGCCCCCTGAGCGGGCTGAGCTCCTACAATGAGCAGTTCTTC.

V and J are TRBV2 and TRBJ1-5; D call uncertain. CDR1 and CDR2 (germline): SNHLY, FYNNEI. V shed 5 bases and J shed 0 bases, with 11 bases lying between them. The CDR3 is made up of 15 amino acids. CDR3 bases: TGTGCCAGCAGTATACAGCGGTATAGCAATCAGCCCCAGCATTTT. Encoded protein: CASSIQRYSNQPQHF.

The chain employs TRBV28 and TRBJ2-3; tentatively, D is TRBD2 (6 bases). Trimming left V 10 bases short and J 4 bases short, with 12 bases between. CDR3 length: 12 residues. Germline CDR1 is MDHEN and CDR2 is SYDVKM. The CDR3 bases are TGTGCCATCCGGGCGGGGCCAGATACGCAGTATTTT. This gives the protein CAIRAGPDTQYF.